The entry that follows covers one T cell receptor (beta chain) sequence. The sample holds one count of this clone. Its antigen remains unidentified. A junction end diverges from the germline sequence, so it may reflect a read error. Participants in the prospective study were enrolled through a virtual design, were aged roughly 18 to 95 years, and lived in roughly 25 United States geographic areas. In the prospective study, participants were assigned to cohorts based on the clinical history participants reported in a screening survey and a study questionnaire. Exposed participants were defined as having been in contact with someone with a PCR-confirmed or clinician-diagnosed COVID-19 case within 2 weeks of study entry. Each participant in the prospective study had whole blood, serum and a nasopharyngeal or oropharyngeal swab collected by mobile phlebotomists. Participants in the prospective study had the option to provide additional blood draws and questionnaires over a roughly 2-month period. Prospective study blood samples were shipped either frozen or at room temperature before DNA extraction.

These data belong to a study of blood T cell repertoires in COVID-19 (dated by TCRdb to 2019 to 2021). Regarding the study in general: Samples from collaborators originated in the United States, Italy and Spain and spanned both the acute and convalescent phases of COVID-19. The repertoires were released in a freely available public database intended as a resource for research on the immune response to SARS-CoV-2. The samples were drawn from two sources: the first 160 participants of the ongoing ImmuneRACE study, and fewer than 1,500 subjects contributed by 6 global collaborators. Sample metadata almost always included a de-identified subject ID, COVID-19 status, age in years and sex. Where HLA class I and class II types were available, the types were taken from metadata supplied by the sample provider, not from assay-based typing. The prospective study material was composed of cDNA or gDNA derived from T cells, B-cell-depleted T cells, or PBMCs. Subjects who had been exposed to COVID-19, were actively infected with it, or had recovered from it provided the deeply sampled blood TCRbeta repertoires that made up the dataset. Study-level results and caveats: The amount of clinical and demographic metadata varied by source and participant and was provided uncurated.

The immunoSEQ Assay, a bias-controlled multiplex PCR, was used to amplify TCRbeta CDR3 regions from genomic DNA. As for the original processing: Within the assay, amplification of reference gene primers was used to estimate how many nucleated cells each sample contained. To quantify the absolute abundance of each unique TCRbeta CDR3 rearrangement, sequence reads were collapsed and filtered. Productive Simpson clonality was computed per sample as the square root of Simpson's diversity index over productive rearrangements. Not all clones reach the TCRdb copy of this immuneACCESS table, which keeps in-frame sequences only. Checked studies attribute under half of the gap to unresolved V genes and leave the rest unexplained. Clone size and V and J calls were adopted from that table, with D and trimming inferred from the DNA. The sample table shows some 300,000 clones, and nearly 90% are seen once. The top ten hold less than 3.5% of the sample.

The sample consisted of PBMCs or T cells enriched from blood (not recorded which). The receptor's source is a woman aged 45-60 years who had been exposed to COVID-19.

The encoded CDR3 is CASSMAGGYTF. The DNA sequence follows: TGCGCCAGCAGCATGGCAGGCGGCTACACCTTC. The rearrangement combines TRBV3-1 (or the pseudogene TRBV3-2) with TRBJ1-2, with the D gene not confidently named. CDR3 length: 11 amino acids, cysteine to phenylalanine. CDR3 DNA only is kept here, 33 bases in frame from base 1. According to the germline V gene (reference sequence), CDR1 reads LGHDT and CDR2 reads YNNKEL.